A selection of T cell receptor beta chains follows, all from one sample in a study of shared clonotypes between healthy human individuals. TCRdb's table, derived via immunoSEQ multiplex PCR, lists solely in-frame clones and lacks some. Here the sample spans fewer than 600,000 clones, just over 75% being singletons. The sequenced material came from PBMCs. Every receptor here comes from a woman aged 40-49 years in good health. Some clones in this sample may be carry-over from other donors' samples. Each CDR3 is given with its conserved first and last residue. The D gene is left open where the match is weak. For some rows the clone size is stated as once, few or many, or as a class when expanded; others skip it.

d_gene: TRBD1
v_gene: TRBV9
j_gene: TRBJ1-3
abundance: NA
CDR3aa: CASSGTGGNTIYF
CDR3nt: TGTGCCAGCAGCGGGACAGGTGGAAACACCATATATTTT

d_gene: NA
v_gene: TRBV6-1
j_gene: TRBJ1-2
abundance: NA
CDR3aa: CASSSYRPTGGYTF
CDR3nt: TGTGCCAGCTCGTCTTATAGACCTACGGGGGGCTACACCTTC

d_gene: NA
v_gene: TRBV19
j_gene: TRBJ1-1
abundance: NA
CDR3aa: CASSIGLGDGTEAFF
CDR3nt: TGTGCCAGTAGTATCGGGTTAGGGGACGGCACTGAAGCTTTCTTT

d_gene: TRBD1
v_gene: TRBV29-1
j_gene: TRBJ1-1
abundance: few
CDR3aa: CSGGTGVNTEAFF
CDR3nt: TGCAGCGGAGGGACAGGGGTAAACACTGAAGCTTTCTTT

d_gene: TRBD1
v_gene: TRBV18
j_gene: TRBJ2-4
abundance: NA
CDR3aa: CASSTGQGADTKNIQYF
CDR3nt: TGTGCCAGCTCAACGGGACAGGGGGCTGATACCAAAAACATTCAGTACTTC

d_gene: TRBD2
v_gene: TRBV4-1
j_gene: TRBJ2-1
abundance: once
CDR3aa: CASSQEGLAGYNEQFF
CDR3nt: TGCGCCAGCAGCCAAGAGGGACTAGCGGGGTACAATGAGCAGTTCTTC

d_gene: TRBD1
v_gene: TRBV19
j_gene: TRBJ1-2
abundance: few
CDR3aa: CASSIRGDSNYGYTF
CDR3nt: TGTGCCAGTAGTATACGGGGGGACAGTAACTATGGCTACACCTTC

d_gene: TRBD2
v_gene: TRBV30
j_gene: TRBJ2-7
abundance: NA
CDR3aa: CAGTSGSIYEQYF
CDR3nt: TGTGCCGGCACTAGCGGGAGTATTTACGAGCAGTACTTC

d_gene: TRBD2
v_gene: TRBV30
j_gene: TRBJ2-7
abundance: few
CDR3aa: CAWSVGLAGGYEQYF
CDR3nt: TGTGCCTGGAGTGTAGGGCTAGCGGGAGGGTACGAGCAGTACTTC

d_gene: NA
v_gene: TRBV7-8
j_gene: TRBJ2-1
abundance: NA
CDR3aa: CASSLELAEYYNEQFF
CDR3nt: TGTGCCAGCAGCTTAGAATTAGCGGAGTACTACAATGAGCAGTTCTTC

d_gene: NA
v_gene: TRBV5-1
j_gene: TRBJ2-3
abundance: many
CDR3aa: CASSPSSPDTQYF
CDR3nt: TGCGCCAGCAGCCCAAGTAGCCCCGATACGCAGTATTTT

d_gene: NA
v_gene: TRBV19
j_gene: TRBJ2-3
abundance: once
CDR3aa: CASSEGYTDTQYF
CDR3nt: TGTGCCAGTAGTGAAGGATACACAGATACGCAGTATTTT

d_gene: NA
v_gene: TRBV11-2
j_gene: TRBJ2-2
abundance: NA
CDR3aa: CASSLVGVNTGELFF
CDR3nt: TGTGCCAGCAGCTTAGTCGGGGTAAACACCGGGGAGCTGTTTTTT

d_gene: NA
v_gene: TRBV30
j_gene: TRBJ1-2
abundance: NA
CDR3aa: CAWRRKGYTF
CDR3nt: TGTGCCTGGAGGCGGAAGGGCTACACCTTC

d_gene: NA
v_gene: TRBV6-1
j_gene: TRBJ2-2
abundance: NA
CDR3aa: CASSEAPLGLPWELFF
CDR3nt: TGTGCCAGCAGTGAAGCCCCTCTGGGACTCCCATGGGAGCTGTTTTTT

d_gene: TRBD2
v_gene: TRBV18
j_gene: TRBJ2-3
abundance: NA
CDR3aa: CASSPVAGGRTDTQYF
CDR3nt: TGTGCCAGCTCACCTGTAGCGGGAGGGCGCACAGATACGCAGTATTTT

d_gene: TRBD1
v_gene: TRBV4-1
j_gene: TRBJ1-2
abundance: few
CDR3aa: CASSRQGTGVIGYTF
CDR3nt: TGCGCCAGCAGCCGACAGGGGACTGGAGTGATTGGCTACACCTTC

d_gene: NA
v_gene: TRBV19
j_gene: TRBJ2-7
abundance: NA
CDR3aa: CASSIGTVETYEQYF
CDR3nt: TGTGCCAGTAGTATAGGGACGGTAGAAACCTACGAGCAGTACTTC

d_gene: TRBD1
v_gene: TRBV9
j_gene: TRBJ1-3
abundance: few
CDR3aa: CASSPGTGHSGNTIYF
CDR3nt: TGTGCCAGCAGCCCCGGGACAGGGCACTCTGGAAACACCATATATTTT

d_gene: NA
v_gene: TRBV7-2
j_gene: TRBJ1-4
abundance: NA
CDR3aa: CASSSQTGENEKLFF
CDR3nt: TGTGCCAGCAGCTCCCAGACAGGAGAAAATGAAAAACTGTTTTTT

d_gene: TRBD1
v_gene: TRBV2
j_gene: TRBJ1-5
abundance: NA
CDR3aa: CASSLGQGDFWPQHF
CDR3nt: TGTGCCAGCAGTCTTGGACAGGGCGATTTTTGGCCCCAGCATTTT

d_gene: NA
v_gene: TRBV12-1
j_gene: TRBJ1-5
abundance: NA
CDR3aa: CASSGDSNQPQHF
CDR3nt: TGTGCCAGCAGCGGAGATAGCAATCAGCCCCAGCATTTT

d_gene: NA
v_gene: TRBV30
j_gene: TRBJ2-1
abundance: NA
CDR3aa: CAWDTGSYNEQFF
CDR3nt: TGTGCCTGGGATACCGGGTCTTACAATGAGCAGTTCTTC

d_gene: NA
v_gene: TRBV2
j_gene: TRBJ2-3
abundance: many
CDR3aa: CASSDLRSSHREDTQYF
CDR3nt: TGTGCCAGCAGTGATCTACGGTCCTCCCACAGGGAGGATACGCAGTATTTT

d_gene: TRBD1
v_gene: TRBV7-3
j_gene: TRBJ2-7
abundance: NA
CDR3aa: CASSPRQGAMYEQYF
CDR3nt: TGTGCCAGCAGCCCTCGACAGGGGGCGATGTACGAGCAGTACTTC

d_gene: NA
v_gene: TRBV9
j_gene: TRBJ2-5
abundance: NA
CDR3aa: CASSVGGVQETQYF
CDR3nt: TGTGCCAGCAGCGTAGGGGGGGTACAAGAGACCCAGTACTTC

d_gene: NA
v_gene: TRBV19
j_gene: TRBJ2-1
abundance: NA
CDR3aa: CASSIRGSYNEQFF
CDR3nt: TGTGCCAGTAGTATCCGGGGGTCCTACAATGAGCAGTTCTTC

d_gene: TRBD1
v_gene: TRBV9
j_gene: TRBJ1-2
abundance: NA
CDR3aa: CASSVADRDYGYTF
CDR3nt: TGTGCCAGCAGCGTAGCTGACAGGGACTATGGCTACACCTTC

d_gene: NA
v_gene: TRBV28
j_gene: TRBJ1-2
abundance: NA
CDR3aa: CASSLRLVSGGYTF
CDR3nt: TGTGCCAGCAGTCTCCGACTGGTATCGGGTGGCTACACCTTC

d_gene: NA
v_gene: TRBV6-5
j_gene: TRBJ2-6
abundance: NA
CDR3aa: CASSYRSGANVLTF
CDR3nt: TGTGCCAGCAGTTACAGATCTGGGGCCAACGTCCTGACTTTC

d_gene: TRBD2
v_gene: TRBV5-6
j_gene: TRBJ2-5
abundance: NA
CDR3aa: CASSLAGGQETQYF
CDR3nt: TGTGCCAGCAGCTTGGCGGGGGGGCAAGAGACCCAGTACTTC

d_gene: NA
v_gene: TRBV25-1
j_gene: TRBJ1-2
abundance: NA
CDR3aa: CASSELGRGPEYLGGYTF
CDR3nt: TGTGCCAGCAGTGAATTAGGTCGGGGGCCAGAGTACTTAGGAGGCTACACCTTC

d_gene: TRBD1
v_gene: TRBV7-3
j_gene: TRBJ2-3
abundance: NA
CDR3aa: CASSTGQGATDTQYF
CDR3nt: TGTGCCAGCAGCACCGGACAGGGCGCCACAGATACGCAGTATTTT

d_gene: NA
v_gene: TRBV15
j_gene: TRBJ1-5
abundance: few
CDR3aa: CATSKQGNSNQPQHF
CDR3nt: TGTGCCACCAGCAAACAGGGAAATAGCAATCAGCCCCAGCATTTT

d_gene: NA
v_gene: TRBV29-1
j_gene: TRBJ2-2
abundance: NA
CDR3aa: CSVAGIWNTGELFF
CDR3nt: TGCAGCGTTGCGGGAATCTGGAACACCGGGGAGCTGTTTTTT

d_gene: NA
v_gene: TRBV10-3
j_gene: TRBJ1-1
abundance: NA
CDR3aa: CAISESRGNTEAFF
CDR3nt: TGTGCCATCAGTGAGTCGAGGGGAAACACTGAAGCTTTCTTT

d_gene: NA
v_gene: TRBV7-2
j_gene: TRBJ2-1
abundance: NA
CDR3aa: CASSLVQYNEQFF
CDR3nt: TGTGCCAGCAGCTTAGTCCAGTACAATGAGCAGTTCTTC

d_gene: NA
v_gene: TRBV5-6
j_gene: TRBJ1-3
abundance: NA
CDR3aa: CASSTTGNTIYF
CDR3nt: TGTGCCAGCAGCACGACGGGAAACACCATATATTTT

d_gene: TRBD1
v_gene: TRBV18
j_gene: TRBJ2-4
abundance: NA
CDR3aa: CASSTGTGNAKNIQYF
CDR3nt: TGTGCCAGCTCTACCGGGACAGGGAACGCCAAAAACATTCAGTACTTC

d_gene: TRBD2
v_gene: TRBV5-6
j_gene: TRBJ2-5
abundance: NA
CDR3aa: CASSSTSGRETQYF
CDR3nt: TGTGCCAGCAGCTCTACTAGCGGGCGAGAGACCCAGTACTTC

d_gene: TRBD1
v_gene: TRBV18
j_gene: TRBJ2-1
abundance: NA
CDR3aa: CASSPGTGRQDSYNEQFF
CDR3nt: TGTGCCAGCTCACCCGGGACAGGGCGTCAGGACTCCTACAATGAGCAGTTCTTC

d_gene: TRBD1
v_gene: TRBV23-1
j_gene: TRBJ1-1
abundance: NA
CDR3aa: CASSSLDIRDRWTEAFF
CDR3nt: TGCGCCAGCAGCTCCCTGGACATCCGGGACAGGTGGACTGAAGCTTTCTTT

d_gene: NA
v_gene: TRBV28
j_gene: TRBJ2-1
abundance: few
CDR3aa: CASSFKEEQFF
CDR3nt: TGTGCCAGCAGTTTCAAAGAGGAGCAGTTCTTC

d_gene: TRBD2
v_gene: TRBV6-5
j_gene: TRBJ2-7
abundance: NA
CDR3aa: CASSYSVAGEHEQYF
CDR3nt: TGTGCCAGCAGTTACTCCGTAGCGGGAGAACACGAGCAGTACTTC

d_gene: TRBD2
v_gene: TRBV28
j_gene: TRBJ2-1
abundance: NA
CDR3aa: CASSIGLAGNNEQFF
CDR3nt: TGTGCCAGCAGTATCGGACTAGCGGGAAACAATGAGCAGTTCTTC